Listed here is a single T cell receptor beta chain. The CDR3 sequence is 20 residues long. Unmatched junction bases numbered 15, after V lost 1 base and J lost 5 bases. CDR1 and CDR2 from the germline V gene are LGHNA and YNFKEQ. Profiling relied on immunoSEQ multiplex PCR, and the TCRdb table lists in-frame clones only, not all of them. Of roughly 88,000 clones in the sample, about four fifths were seen once. This sample is drawn from a study of radiotherapy plus CTLA-4 blockade in lung cancer. Overall study: Disease control was seen in approximately 30% of patients, objective responses in roughly 17%.

This TCR was recovered from a human donor with non-small cell lung cancer who had stable disease on radiotherapy plus ipilimumab. The genes are TRBV4-2 and TRBJ1-5, with TRBD1 matching 12 bases. The sequencing used peripheral blood, collected from a patient treated with radiotherapy plus ipilimumab. CDR3 sequence reads: CASSQGRIQEGQGAYQPQHF. CDR3 nucleotides: TGTGCCAGCAGCCAAGGAAGGATACAGGAGGGACAGGGGGCCTATCAGCCCCAGCATTTT.